This is a list of T cell receptor beta chains from one sample in a study of OX40 agonist ivuxolimab in advanced cancers. Assay: immunoSEQ multiplex PCR; the TCRdb copy retains only in-frame clones and omits some. The data contain more than 35,000 clones, roughly 80% of them seen just once; the ten biggest clones take up roughly 7.3%. The material sequenced was CD4+ or CD8+ T cells sorted from blood, taken in a trial of the OX40 agonist ivuxolimab. The receptor set was obtained from an adult with an advanced solid tumor such as melanoma, head and neck, liver or kidney cancer. Both conserved end residues are part of each CDR3. D genes are given only for firm matches.

>TRBD1|TRBV5-6
CASSPGTGDREQYF
>NA|TRBV2
CASKNGAANEKLFF
>NA|TRBV7-9
CASSPGLFSGNTIYF
>NA|TRBV5-1
CASSSPPFSYNEQFF
>NA|TRBV23-1
CASSPTGIEETQYF
>NA|TRBV5-8
CASRHLAGRGTEAFF
>NA|TRBV4-3
CASSQQGRNTEAFF
>TRBD1|TRBV18
CASSPSQGRSSGNTIYF
>TRBD1|TRBV19
CASSLRQGEGTEAFF
>NA|TRBV2
CASYYSTGELFF
>NA|TRBV29-1
CSVGTMNTEAFF
>NA|TRBV11-2
CASSLAGFRNYGYTF
>NA|TRBV6-5
CASSQDWTSGNTIYF
>NA|TRBV5-1
CASSLINGDTEAFF
>TRBD1|TRBV10-1
CASSSTGASYNEQFF
>TRBD1|TRBV10-1
CASSPEGAYGYTF
>TRBD1|TRBV27
CASSPSGQSNQPQHF
>TRBD1|TRBV5-5
CASSSDPIQGPSVTIYF
>TRBD1|TRBV7-9
CASSLFPRGLVETQYF
>NA|TRBV5-1
CASSLRGWIPMNTEAFF
>NA|TRBV29-1
CSVEDEGRAYEQYF
>NA|TRBV7-7
CASSVGRLYEQYF
>NA|TRBV19
CASSIRQNTEAFF
>TRBD1|TRBV19
CASSPLPGQRATEAFF
>NA|TRBV28
CASTARTGELFF
>NA|TRBV20-1
CSARTDNEQFF
>TRBD1|TRBV12-5
CASGTTPGQGSGYRSYEQYF
>NA|TRBV6-6
CASSPPGANVLTF
>NA|TRBV30
CAWNPGSSYEQYF
>TRBD1|TRBV6-5
CASSRQGPGSPLHF
>NA|TRBV11-1
CASSLGTYEQYF
>NA|TRBV10-2
CASSEYNEQFF
>NA|TRBV2
CASRPLWNPYEQYF
>NA|TRBV2
CASWIRGANEQFF
>NA|TRBV7-5
CARRVPSREKRGETQYF
>NA|TRBV6-1
CASRGEHTDTQYF
>TRBD2|TRBV9
CASSEGLADYEQYF
>TRBD1|TRBV27
CASSLFGTADTEAFF
>NA|TRBV5-1
CASREGSEAFF
>NA|TRBV1
CTSSLVDRGNEQYF
>NA|TRBV6-1
CASSENLGFGETQYF
>NA|TRBV7-7
CASSPHGFLSGANVLTF
>NA|TRBV7-2
CASSLMWDDSYEQYF
>NA|TRBV9
CASSARQTTNEKLFF
>TRBD1|TRBV4-1
CASSLETGGVEKLFF
>NA|TRBV10-1
CASSGLQIGTDTQYF
>NA|TRBV4-3
CASSQAGSPPDTQYF
>TRBD1|TRBV5-6
CASSYRQGRGPGANVLTF
>NA|TRBV30
CAWSRGTGLIRIHYNEQFF
>NA|TRBV19
CASSIFLDNEQFF